This T cell receptor (beta chain) is from a study of T cell responses to AZD1222 COVID-19 vaccine. The CDR3 extends over 13 amino acids. V lost 1 base to trimming and J lost 8 bases, with 11 bases between them. CDR1 is LNHDA and CDR2 is SQIVND in the germline V gene (reference sequence). The assay was immunoSEQ multiplex PCR, and TCRdb's table has in-frame clones only and misses some. The repertoire consists of 89,000 or so clones, with 91% occurring once and the leading ten covering 28%. The sequencing here drew on peripheral blood, taken 28 days after the second AZD1222 dose. This TCR came from an adult who received the AZD1222 COVID-19 vaccine. The V and J genes are TRBV19 and TRBJ1-2, with D hard to call. CDR3 protein: CASSIVEGGGYTF. The CDR3 nucleotides read TGTGCCAGTAGTATAGTGGAGGGAGGAGGCTACACCTTC.